The table lists the clone carrying this T cell receptor (beta chain) with a few counts. This record comes from a study of naive and memory T cell subsets. The CDR3 spans 14 residues. The ends were cut back, 3 bases at V and 5 bases at J, with 13 bases in the middle. Both TRBC1 and TRBC2 were covered by a beta constant-region primer of two equimolar oligonucleotides. TCRdb reanalysed the UMI-ligation and nested PCR reads using MiXCR and keeps one entry per CDR3 protein. The table has around 30,000 distinct CDR3 sequences, approximately 12% seen once; the top ten hold approximately 19%. This receptor was obtained from a human donor in good health. The sequenced sample consisted of effector memory CD4+ T cells from blood. Indicated subset: effector memory, CD45RA- CD27-. This chain uses TRBV12-3 or TRBV12-4 with TRBJ2-5; tentative D call: TRBD2 (5 bases). The CDR3 reads CASSFGGPRETQYF. The CDR3 DNA follows: TGTGCCAGCAGTTTCGGCGGGCCACGGGAGACCCAGTACTTC.